One sample yielded the 13 T cell receptor beta chains listed below, sequenced in a study of T cells after yellow fever vaccination. TCRdb re-derived calls from the 5' RACE reads in MiXCR, one entry per CDR3 protein. The table has about 330,000 distinct CDR3 sequences, around 8.1% seen once. Sequenced here: PBMCs, sampled roughly 45 days after the first yellow fever vaccination. The receptors shown here come from a man aged 18 to 29 who received the YFV17D yellow fever vaccine.

This clonotype was counted only a few times. The rearrangement joins TRBV7-2 to TRBJ2-7; D might be TRBD1 or TRBD2, each matching 5 bases. The CDR3 has 15 amino acids. CDR1 SGHTA and CDR2 FQGNSA come from the germline V gene. V was trimmed by 2 bases and J by 3 bases, leaving 14 bases between them. The chain's CDR3 is CASSLQPGAVYEQYV. CDR3 sequence (DNA): TGTGCCAGCAGCTTACAGCCCGGGGCTGTCTACGAGCAGTACGTC.

This chain links TRBV20-1 with TRBJ2-5, with TRBD2 matching 8 bases. The CDR3 spans 13 residues. Germline V gene lookup returns CDR1 DFQATT and CDR2 SNEGSKA (reference sequence). Trimming cost V 0 bases and J 5 bases; bases outside gene matches: 2. CDR3: CSARDVAGETQYF. CDR3 nucleotides: TGCAGTGCTAGAGATGTAGCGGGGGAGACCCAGTACTTC.

The chain has TRBV10-3 and TRBJ2-7; tentatively, D is TRBD1 or TRBD2 (5 bases each). Trimming shortened V by 6 bases and J by 0 bases, and 12 bases separated the two germline ends. The CDR3 sequence is 14 residues long. CDR1 ENHRY and CDR2 SYGVKD come from the germline V gene. Here the CDR3 reads CAISDRGNSYEQYF. CDR3 sequence (DNA): TGTGCCATCAGCGACAGAGGGAACTCCTACGAGCAGTACTTC.

The chain links TRBV5-4 to TRBJ2-7; 7 nucleotides align to TRBD1. Germline CDR1 reads SGHNT; CDR2 reads YYREEE (reference sequence). The CDR3 spans 16 residues. Germline trimming cut 3 bases from V and 4 bases from J; bases unmatched to any gene: 13. CDR3 sequence (DNA): TGTGCCAGCAGCTCGGGCCCCGGGACAGAGAGTTACGAGCAGTACGTC. Translation: CASSSGPGTESYEQYV.

In its sample, this clonotype was seen a few times. Mismatch with germline at one junction end may stem from a read error. V and J are TRBV5-1 and TRBJ2-5; D may be TRBD2 (6 bases). The CDR3 spans 13 residues. Looked up from germline, CDR1 is SGHRS and CDR2 is YFSETQ. In DNA form, the CDR3 reads TGCGCCAGCACCTTGGCGGGGTCGGAGACCCAGTACTTC. It is translated as CASTLAGSETQYF.

The J gene is TRBJ2-5, the V gene TRBV3-1; D remains ambiguous. Per the germline V gene, CDR1 is LGHDT and CDR2 is YNNKEL (reference sequence). The V end was cut by 3 bases, the J end by 3 bases, with 8 bases between. The CDR3 loop spans 13 amino acids. In DNA, the CDR3 is TGTGCCAGCAGCCAGAACGCAAAAGAGACCCAGTACTTC. Amino acid sequence: CASSQNAKETQYF.

This clonotype was seen many times. V is TRBV5-1 and J is TRBJ1-5, with 8 bases lining up with TRBD1. CDR1 is SGHRS, CDR2 YFSETQ, per germline. The length of the CDR3 is 15 residues. After removal of 2 bases from V and 4 bases from J, the junction contained 5 bases not matched to a gene. The CDR3 coding sequence is TGCGCCAGCAGCTTACAGGGGGGGGGTAATCAGCCCCAGCATTTT. Its protein product is CASSLQGGGNQPQHF.

This clonotype was detected a few times. The V call is TRBV21-1, the J call TRBJ1-1; the table gives TRBD1 as D, unverified against the DNA. TRBV21-1 is tagged as a pseudogene. This CDR3 has 16 amino acids. CDR3 loop: CASSRRKAGLDTEAFF. In DNA, the CDR3 is TGTGCCAGCAGCCGACGCAAGGCGGGGCTGGATACTGAAGCTTTCTTT.

The chain carries TRBV7-9 and TRBJ2-7; perhaps TRBD2 as D (6 bases). Germline V gives CDR1 SEHNR, CDR2 FQNEAQ (reference sequence). The CDR3 is 12 residues long. The V end lost 11 bases, the J end lost 2 bases, and 13 bases lay between the germline ends. The CDR3: CALGDSTYEQYV. The CDR3, as DNA: TGTGCCCTCGGGGACTCAACCTACGAGCAGTACGTC.

This clonotype came up a few times. The CDR3 region has the DNA TGTGCCAGCAGACGGGGTGCGGGGGGATACAATGAGCAGTTCTTC. It specifies CASRRGAGGYNEQFF. The V gene is TRBV7-9, the J gene TRBJ2-1; TRBD2 matches at 8 bases. With V trimmed by 6 bases and J by 4 bases, 8 bases remained unmatched. The CDR3 covers 15 residues. CDR1 SEHNR and CDR2 FQNEAQ come from the germline V gene (reference sequence).

V gene TRBV28 combines with J gene TRBJ2-7, with D uncertain. The CDR3 consists of 12 residues. CDR1 and CDR2 (germline): MDHEN, SYDVKM. V lost 4 bases to trimming and J lost 4 bases, with 8 bases between them. CDR3 sequence reads: CASSSTSYEQYV. CDR3 nucleotides: TGTGCCAGCAGTTCGACTTCTTACGAGCAGTACGTC.

The V call is TRBV19, the J call TRBJ1-5, with D unresolved. The CDR3 spans 15 residues. V lost 2 bases to trimming and J lost 9 bases, with 17 bases between them. CDR1 LNHDA and CDR2 SQIVND come from the germline V gene (reference sequence). The CDR3 reads CASSIRGGSLGPQHF. The CDR3 bases are TGTGCCAGTAGTATACGTGGTGGGAGCCTTGGGCCCCAGCATTTT.

The V call is TRBV7-9, the J call TRBJ1-3; unclear D gene. The CDR3 covers 15 residues. Germline values: CDR1 SEHNR, CDR2 FQNEAQ (reference sequence). Trimming cost V 7 bases and J 1 base, with 14 bases left between them. CDR3 DNA sequence: TGTGCCAGCAAAGAGGTTACAAAGTCTGGAAACACCATATATTTT. The encoded protein is CASKEVTKSGNTIYF.